This TCR beta chain was identified during a study of CD8 T cells in Susac syndrome. cDNA came from about 0.46 to 1 ug RNA primed by random hexamers. TCRdb reprocessed the immunoSEQ multiplex PCR reads with MiXCR, giving one entry per CDR3 protein. The sample lists some 18,000 distinct CDR3 sequences; 85% to 95% were seen once. The source of this sequence is a human donor in good health. The specimen sequenced was CD8+ T cells from PBMCs.

The CDR3 spells CASSVGVSGIQADEQFF. CDR3 sequence (DNA): TGTGCCAGCAGCGTAGGAGTTAGCGGGATACAAGCCGATGAGCAGTTCTTC. The chain employs TRBV9 and TRBJ2-1, with 8 nucleotides matching TRBD2. Germline V gene sequence: CDR1 SGDLS, CDR2 YYNGEE. V shed 0 bases and J 8 bases; nucleotides not matched to a gene: 13. The CDR3 totals 17 residues.